The text below deals with one T cell receptor beta chain. The antigen is not known. The germline V gene encodes CDR1 SGHVS and CDR2 FNYEAQ. Trimming took off 1 base at V and 2 bases at J, with 6 bases between the two ends. The CDR3 has 13 amino acids. These data belong to a study of OX40 agonist ivuxolimab in advanced cancers. At the level of the study: An agonistic human IgG2 monoclonal antibody against OX40 (CD134) was given. Patients were treated with intravenous ivuxolimab, dosed at 0.01 to 10 mg/kg and infused every 2 weeks.

Study outcomes and limitations: Average numbers of expanded clones were greater in CD8+ T cells than in CD4+.

TCRdb's table, derived via immunoSEQ multiplex PCR, lists solely in-frame clones and lacks some. The repertoire holds roughly 67,000 clones, with around 80% as singletons. The TCR originated in an adult with an advanced solid tumor such as melanoma, head and neck, liver or kidney cancer. The chain carries TRBV7-6 and TRBJ2-7, with D tentatively TRBD1 (6 bases). The specimen comprised CD4+ or CD8+ T cells sorted from blood, sampled in a trial of the OX40 agonist ivuxolimab. The chain's CDR3 is CASSLGGPYEQYF. The CDR3 nucleotides are TGTGCCAGCAGCTTAGGGGGGCCCTACGAGCAGTACTTC.